Each of the 22 T cell receptor beta chains below was sequenced from the same sample in a study of technical replicates of blood from a handful of donors (dated by TCRdb to 2017 to 2019). The library was generated by the immunoSEQ multiplex PCR assay. TCRdb limited this immuneACCESS table to in-frame rearrangements with V and J called. A share of clones is missing; checked studies link under half to unresolved V genes, and the rest is unexplained. Recorded for this sample are 65,000 to 80,000 clones; roughly 96% of them occurred a single time. Roughly 0.35% of the sample rests with the top ten. The sample comprised T cells isolated from PBMCs. Source of these receptors: a human donor in good health.

V usage is TRBV18 and J usage is TRBJ1-4, with D uncertain. There are 13 residues in the CDR3. Trimming cost V 11 bases and J 4 bases, with 14 bases left between them. Germline V gene data show CDR1 as KGHSH and CDR2 as LQKENI. The DNA for the CDR3 is TGTGCCGGGCAACAGACTAATAATGAAAAACTGTTTTTT. Its translation: CAGQQTNNEKLFF.

This chain connects TRBV28 to TRBJ1-3, with unresolved D. The CDR3 covers 13 residues. Germline CDR1 MDHEN, CDR2 SYDVKM. V was pared by 7 bases and J by 0 bases, with 7 bases between. The chain's CDR3 is CASNTDSGNTIYF. The CDR3 DNA reads as TGTGCCAGCAACACCGACTCTGGAAACACCATATATTTT.

The genes are TRBV11-2 and TRBJ1-5, with 8 positions matching TRBD1. Germline assignment: CDR1 SGHAT and CDR2 FQNNGV. Trimming cost V 0 bases and J 3 bases; bases outside gene matches: 1. This CDR3 comprises 15 residues. CDR3 nucleotide sequence: TGTGCCAGCAGCTTAGACAGGGGGCCCAATCAGCCCCAGCATTTT. Residues: CASSLDRGPNQPQHF.

The chain is built from TRBV28 and TRBJ1-4, with 7 bases aligning to TRBD1. The germline V gene encodes CDR1 MDHEN and CDR2 SYDVKM. The CDR3 is 14 residues long. The ends lost 2 bases at V and 3 bases at J; junction bases unmatched: 0. CDR3 sequence: CASSLQGANEKLFF. CDR3 DNA: TGTGCCAGCAGTTTACAGGGGGCTAATGAAAAACTGTTTTTT. Together with reference TRBV28 and TRBJ1-4, the CDR3 gives the full variable domain: DVKVTQSSRYLVKRTGEKVFLECVQDMDHENMFWYRQDPGLGLRLIYFSYDVKMKEKGDIPEGYSVSREKKERFSLILESASTNQTSMYLCASSLQGANEKLFFGSGTQLSVL.

The V call is TRBV7-9, the J call TRBJ1-2, with a tentative D call TRBD1 (5 bases). V was shortened by 4 bases and J by 0 bases, with 15 bases between the two germline ends. This CDR3 contains 16 residues. Germline-derived CDR1 and CDR2 are SEHNR and FQNEAQ (reference sequence). This CDR3 is CASSSTEPSTNYGYTF. The CDR3 region has the DNA TGTGCCAGCAGCTCGACAGAGCCCTCTACTAACTATGGCTACACCTTC. Complete variable domain (other parts from reference TRBV7-9 and TRBJ1-2): DTGVSQNPRHKITKRGQNVTFRCDPISEHNRLYWYRQTLGQGPEFLTYFQNEAQLEKSRLLSDRFSAERPKGSFSTLEIQRTEQGDSAMYLCASSSTEPSTNYGYTFGSGTRLTVV.

The chain has TRBV6-6 and TRBJ1-4; D is uncertain. CDR1 and CDR2 from the germline V gene are MNHNY and SVGAGI (reference sequence). The CDR3 has 13 amino acids. The V and J ends lost 3 bases and 5 bases respectively, with 7 bases between them. CDR3: CASSYTRNEKLFF. Here the CDR3 DNA reads TGTGCCAGCAGTTATACCAGGAATGAAAAACTGTTTTTT.

The chain is built from TRBV7-2 and TRBJ2-7, with 8 bases that match TRBD1. Germline V CDR1 and CDR2: SGHTA, FQGNSA. J gave up 3 bases and V 5 bases, and 18 bases lay outside the gene matches. This CDR3 is built from 18 residues. The CDR3 region is CASSPLGQGALLNYEQYF. Written as DNA, the CDR3 is TGTGCCAGCAGCCCATTGGGGCAGGGGGCGCTTTTAAACTACGAGCAGTACTTC.

This chain connects TRBV19 to TRBJ1-2, with 9 bases fitting TRBD1. Germline-derived CDR1 and CDR2 are LNHDA and SQIVND (reference sequence). V trimming: 6 bases; J trimming: 4 bases; junction bases outside the gene matches: 9. This CDR3 comprises 15 residues. This CDR3 is CASRNTGGIIYGYTF. The CDR3 region has the DNA TGTGCCAGTAGAAATACAGGGGGCATAATCTATGGCTACACCTTC.

The CDR3 loop reads CASQARPGQPSFNTEAFF. The CDR3 region has the DNA TGTGCCAGCCAAGCCCGCCCTGGACAGCCTAGTTTTAACACTGAAGCTTTCTTT. The J gene is TRBJ1-1, the V gene TRBV11-3; D is possibly TRBD1 (6 bases). Germline values: CDR1 SGHNT, CDR2 YENEEA. This CDR3 contains 18 residues. Deletions cut 8 bases from V and 2 bases from J, with 27 bases between.

CDR3 DNA: TGTGCCACTCAACCACTAGCGGGAGTAGACAATGAGCAGTTCTTC. Its translation: CATQPLAGVDNEQFF. The chain links TRBV27 to TRBJ2-1, with 11 positions matching TRBD2. Germline-derived CDR1 and CDR2 are MNHEY and SMNVEV (reference sequence). V was pared by 10 bases and J by 5 bases, with 10 bases of the junction left unmatched. The CDR3 consists of 15 residues.

The chain uses TRBV30 and TRBJ2-2; a possible D gene is TRBD1 (5 bases). The V gene lost 7 bases and the J gene lost 1 base, with 7 bases spanning the gap. The CDR3 consists of 12 residues. From germline, CDR1 is GTSNPN and CDR2 SVGIG (reference sequence). CDR3 sequence reads: CASDRNTGELFF. The CDR3 nucleotides are TGTGCCTCCGACAGGAACACCGGGGAGCTGTTTTTT. The full variable domain, its missing parts supplied by reference TRBV30 and TRBJ2-2, is SQTIHQWPATLVQPVGSPLSLECTVEGTSNPNLYWYRQAAGRGLQLLFYSVGIGQISSEVPQNLSASRPQDRQFILSSKKLLLSDSGFYLCASDRNTGELFFGEGSRLTVL.

V usage is TRBV5-4 and J usage is TRBJ1-2, with D perhaps TRBD1 (5 bases). With 7 bases removed from V and 4 bases from J, the gap between germline ends came to 14 bases. The CDR3 contains 13 residues. Germline CDR1 is SGHNT and CDR2 is YYREEE (reference sequence). The CDR3 DNA reads TGTGCCAGCGTTCAGGGTAGCGGCTATGGCTACACCTTC. This sequence encodes CASVQGSGYGYTF. The variable domain in full, with the rest retrieved from reference TRBV5-4 and TRBJ1-2, is ETGVTQSPTHLIKTRGQQVTLRCSSQSGHNTVSWYQQALGQGPQFIFQYYREEENGRGNFPPRFSGLQFPNYSSELNVNALELDDSALYLCASVQGSGYGYTFGSGTRLTVV.

V gene TRBV4-2 combines with J gene TRBJ2-7; possible D gene TRBD1, 6 bases. The germline V and J ends were trimmed by 4 bases and 7 bases, with 14 bases remaining between them. The CDR3 sequence is 13 residues long. Germline V gene lookup returns CDR1 LGHNA and CDR2 YNFKEQ. This CDR3 reads CASSPRYRAEQYF. The CDR3, as DNA: TGTGCCAGCAGCCCCCGCTACAGGGCGGAGCAGTACTTC.

The chain carries TRBV28 and TRBJ2-1; D remains unclear. Trimming removed 4 bases from V and 6 bases from J, with 4 bases in between. The CDR3 length is 11 residues. Germline V gene data show CDR1 as MDHEN and CDR2 as SYDVKM. The chain's CDR3 is CASSWPNEQFF. CDR3 bases: TGTGCCAGCAGTTGGCCCAATGAGCAGTTCTTC.

The V gene is TRBV6-5, the J gene TRBJ1-1; maybe TRBD1 (5 bases). The CDR3 covers 15 residues. Germline lookup yields CDR1 MNHEY and CDR2 SVGAGI. V was shortened by 0 bases and J by 7 bases, with 15 bases between the two germline ends. The chain's CDR3 is CASSYSGPGVSEAFF. The CDR3 region has the DNA TGTGCCAGCAGTTACTCGGGTCCGGGGGTTAGTGAAGCTTTCTTT.

The rearrangement joins TRBV13 to TRBJ2-2; D is ambiguous. CDR1 PRHDT and CDR2 FYEKMQ come from the germline V gene (reference sequence). The V end was cut by 0 bases, the J end by 0 bases, with 11 bases between. The CDR3 totals 17 residues. CDR3: CASSLGLARANTGELFF. CDR3 nucleotides: TGTGCCAGCAGCTTAGGCCTGGCTCGGGCGAACACCGGGGAGCTGTTTTTT.

The genes are TRBV11-3 and TRBJ2-7, with TRBD2 identical over 14 bases. Germline lookup yields CDR1 SGHNT and CDR2 YENEEA. The CDR3 is 16 amino acids. V shed 1 base and J 5 bases; nucleotides not matched to a gene: 4. This chain's CDR3 is CASSLGTSGRYHEQYF. Written as DNA, the CDR3 is TGTGCCAGCAGCTTAGGGACTAGCGGGAGGTACCACGAGCAGTACTTC.

This clone was seen only once. This chain links TRBV29-1 with TRBJ1-1; 7 positions agree with TRBD1. Trimming cost V 3 bases and J 3 bases; bases outside gene matches: 4. The CDR3 sequence is 13 residues long. Germline assignment: CDR1 SQVTM and CDR2 ANQGSEA. CDR3: CSVDRQGHTEAFF. CDR3 DNA sequence: TGCAGCGTTGATCGACAGGGACACACTGAAGCTTTCTTT.

The chain employs TRBV28 and TRBJ2-1; perhaps TRBD1 as D (5 bases). From germline, CDR1 is MDHEN and CDR2 SYDVKM. Between the trimmed V and J ends, which lost 4 bases and 9 bases, there was a span of 7 bases. This CDR3 spans 11 amino acids. CDR3 nucleotide sequence: TGTGCCAGCAGTTGGGGCGGTGAGCAGTTCTTC. Encoded protein: CASSWGGEQFF.

The J gene is TRBJ1-2, the V gene TRBV7-6; TRBD1 agrees at 7 bases. Per the germline V gene, CDR1 is SGHVS and CDR2 is FNYEAQ. With 4 bases clipped from V and 8 bases from J, the junction kept 10 bases outside the gene matches. This CDR3 is 14 amino acids long. The CDR3 protein is CASSSQGGLLGYTF. CDR3 DNA: TGTGCCAGCAGCTCTCAGGGGGGACTTCTCGGCTACACCTTC.

The rearrangement links TRBV20-1 to TRBJ2-7; D unresolved. This CDR3 contains 11 residues. Trimming stripped 3 bases from V and 5 bases from J, with 8 bases between. The germline CDR1 and CDR2 sequences are DFQATT and SNEGSKA (reference sequence). This chain's CDR3 is CSASQRDEQYF. CDR3 bases: TGCAGTGCTAGCCAACGAGACGAGCAGTACTTC.

The V gene is TRBV7-6, the J gene TRBJ2-3; D might be TRBD2 (7 bases). From germline, CDR1 is SGHVS and CDR2 FNYEAQ. This CDR3 has 13 residues. V lost 4 bases and J 6 bases, leaving 11 bases between the germline ends. The DNA of the CDR3 is TGTGCCAGCAGCTCGGGGGGCCTCGATACGCAGTATTTT. This gives the protein CASSSGGLDTQYF.